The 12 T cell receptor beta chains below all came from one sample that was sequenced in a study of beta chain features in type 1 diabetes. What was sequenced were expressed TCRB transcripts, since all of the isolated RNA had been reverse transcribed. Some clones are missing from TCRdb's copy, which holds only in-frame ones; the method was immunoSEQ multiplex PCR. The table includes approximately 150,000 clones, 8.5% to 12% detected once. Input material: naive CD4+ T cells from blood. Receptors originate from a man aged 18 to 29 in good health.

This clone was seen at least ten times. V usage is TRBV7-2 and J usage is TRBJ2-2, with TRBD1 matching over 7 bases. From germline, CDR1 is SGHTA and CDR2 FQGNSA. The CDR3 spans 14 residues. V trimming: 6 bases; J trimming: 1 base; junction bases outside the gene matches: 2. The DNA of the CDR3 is TGTGCCAGCAGTCGACAGGGGAACACCGGGGAGCTGTTTTTT. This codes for CASSRQGNTGELFF.

The CDR3 loop is CASSQGEGQPQHF. The CDR3 DNA reads as TGTGCCAGCAGCCAGGGGGAGGGTCAGCCCCAGCATTTT. V gene TRBV14 combines with J gene TRBJ1-5; D may be TRBD1 (5 bases). The germline CDR1 and CDR2 sequences are SGHDN and FVKESK. The CDR3 is 13 residues long. The germline V and J ends were trimmed by 3 bases and 6 bases, with 9 bases remaining between them.

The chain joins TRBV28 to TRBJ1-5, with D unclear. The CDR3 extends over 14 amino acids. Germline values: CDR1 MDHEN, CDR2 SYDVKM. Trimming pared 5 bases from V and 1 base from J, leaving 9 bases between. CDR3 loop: CASSRAGSNQPQHF. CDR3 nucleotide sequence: TGTGCCAGCAGTCGCGCGGGGAGCAATCAGCCCCAGCATTTT.

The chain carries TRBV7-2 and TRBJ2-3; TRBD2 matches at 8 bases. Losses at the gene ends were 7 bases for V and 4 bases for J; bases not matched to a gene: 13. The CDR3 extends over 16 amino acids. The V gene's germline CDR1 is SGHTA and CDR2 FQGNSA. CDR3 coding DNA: TGTGCCAGCATACCTCGCCGGGGGGGGCCAGCAGATACGCAGTATTTT. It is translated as CASIPRRGGPADTQYF.

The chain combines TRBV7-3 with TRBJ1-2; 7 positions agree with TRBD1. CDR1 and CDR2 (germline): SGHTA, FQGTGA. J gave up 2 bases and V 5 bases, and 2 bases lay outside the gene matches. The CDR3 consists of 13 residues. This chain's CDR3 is CASSPGQNYGYTF. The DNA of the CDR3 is TGTGCCAGCAGCCCGGGACAGAACTATGGCTACACCTTC.

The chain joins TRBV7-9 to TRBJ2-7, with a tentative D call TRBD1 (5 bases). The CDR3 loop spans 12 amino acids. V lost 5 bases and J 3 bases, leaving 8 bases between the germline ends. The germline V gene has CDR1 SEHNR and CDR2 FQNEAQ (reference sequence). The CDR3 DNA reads TGTGCCAGCAGCCGACAGTTCTACGAGCAGTACTTC. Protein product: CASSRQFYEQYF.

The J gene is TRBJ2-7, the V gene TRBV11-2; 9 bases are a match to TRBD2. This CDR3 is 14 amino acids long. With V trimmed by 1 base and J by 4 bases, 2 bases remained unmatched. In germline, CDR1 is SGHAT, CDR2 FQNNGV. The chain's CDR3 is CASSLGLAGYEQYF. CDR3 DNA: TGTGCCAGCAGCTTAGGGCTAGCGGGGTACGAGCAGTACTTC.

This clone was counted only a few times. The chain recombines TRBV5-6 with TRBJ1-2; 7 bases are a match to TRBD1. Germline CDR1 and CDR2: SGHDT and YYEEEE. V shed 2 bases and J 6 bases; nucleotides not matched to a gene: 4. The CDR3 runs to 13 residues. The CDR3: CASSFGTANGYTF. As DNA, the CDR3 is TGTGCCAGCAGCTTCGGGACAGCTAATGGCTACACCTTC. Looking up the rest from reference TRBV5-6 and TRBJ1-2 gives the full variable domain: DAGVTQSPTHLIKTRGQQVTLRCSPKSGHDTVSWYQQALGQGPQFIFQYYEEEERQRGNFPDRFSGHQFPNYSSELNVNALLLGDSALYLCASSFGTANGYTFGSGTRLTVV.

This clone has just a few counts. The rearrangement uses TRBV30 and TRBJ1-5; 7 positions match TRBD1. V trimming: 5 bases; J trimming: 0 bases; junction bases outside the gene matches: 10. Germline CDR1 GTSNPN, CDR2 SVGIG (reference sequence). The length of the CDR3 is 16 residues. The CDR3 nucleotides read TGTGCCTGGTCGTTAGGGGACAGCTTTAGCAATCAGCCCCAGCATTTT. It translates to CAWSLGDSFSNQPQHF. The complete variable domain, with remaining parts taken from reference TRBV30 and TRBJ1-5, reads SQTIHQWPATLVQPVGSPLSLECTVEGTSNPNLYWYRQAAGRGLQLLFYSVGIGQISSEVPQNLSASRPQDRQFILSSKKLLLSDSGFYLCAWSLGDSFSNQPQHFGDGTRLSIL.

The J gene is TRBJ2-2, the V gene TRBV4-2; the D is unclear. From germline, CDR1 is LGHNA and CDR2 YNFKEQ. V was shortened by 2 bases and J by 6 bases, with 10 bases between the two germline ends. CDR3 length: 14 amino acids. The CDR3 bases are TGTGCCAGCAGCCAAAGGAGCAGTCCCGGGGAGCTGTTTTTT. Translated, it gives CASSQRSSPGELFF.

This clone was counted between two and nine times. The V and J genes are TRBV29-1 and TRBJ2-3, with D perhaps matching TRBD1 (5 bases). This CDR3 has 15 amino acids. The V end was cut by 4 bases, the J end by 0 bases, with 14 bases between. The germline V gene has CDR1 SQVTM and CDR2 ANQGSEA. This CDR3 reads CSVGQLTTSTDTQYF. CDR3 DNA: TGCAGCGTTGGACAGCTAACTACTAGCACAGATACGCAGTATTTT.

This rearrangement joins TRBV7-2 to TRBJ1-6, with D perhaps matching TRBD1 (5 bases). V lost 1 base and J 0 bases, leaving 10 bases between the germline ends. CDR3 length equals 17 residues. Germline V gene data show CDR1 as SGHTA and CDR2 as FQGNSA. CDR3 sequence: CASSLGQPSSYNSPLHF. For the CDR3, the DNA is TGTGCCAGCAGCTTAGGACAGCCGAGCTCCTATAATTCACCCCTCCACTTT.